The clone carrying this TCR beta chain came up a few times. The antigen remains unidentified. Unique molecular identifiers were incorporated when the TCRbeta library was constructed. TCRdb re-derived calls from the PCR reads in MiXCR, one entry per CDR3 protein. This sample has 150,000 to 200,000 distinct CDR3 sequences, with 6.3% found just once. The sample belongs to a study of T-cell reconstitution after alpha-beta-depleted transplantation in children. Study observations and caveats: From surviving recipient T cells and thymic progenitors came the high day-60 TCRbeta diversity observed in some patients. Reportedly, only several hundred clones from non-depleted graft cells drove alpha-beta T-cell counts at about two months.

This specimen was PBMCs, taken before TCRalphabeta/CD19-depleted stem cell transplant. This receptor was identified in a girl less than two years old with combined immunodeficiency, due to receive a stem cell transplant.

The CDR3 DNA follows: TGCAGTGCTATCATGGGGGGCGCGGAAGCTAACTATGGCTACACCTTC. It encodes CSAIMGGAEANYGYTF. The chain combines TRBV20-1 with TRBJ1-2; tentatively, D is TRBD1 (6 bases). This CDR3 comprises 16 residues. V was pared by 4 bases and J by 0 bases, with 18 bases between. The germline gives CDR1 DFQATT, CDR2 SNEGSKA (reference sequence).